These 23 T cell receptor beta chains came from one sample sequenced in a study of graft-versus-host responses after intestinal transplantation. Data came from immunoSEQ multiplex PCR; TCRdb stores just in-frame clones and leaves some out. The data contain 15,000 to 17,000 clones, roughly a third of them singletons. This specimen was alloreactive CD4+ T cells from a mixed lymphocyte reaction culture, taken before intestinal transplant. Subset specified: CFSE-low proliferating T cells sorted from roughly six-day pre-transplant mixed lymphocyte reaction (GvH or HvG direction). The source of these receptors is a human patient who received an intestinal transplant.

This clone is labeled as large. The gene calls are TRBV5-1 and TRBJ2-7, with 16 bases lining up with TRBD2. Trimming removed 4 bases from V and 2 bases from J; junction bases left unmatched: 3. Germline lookup yields CDR1 SGHRS and CDR2 YFSETQ. The CDR3 is 16 amino acids. CDR3 bases: TGCGCCAGCAGCCCGGGACTAGCGGGAGGGGCCTACGAGCAGTACTTC. Protein sequence: CASSPGLAGGAYEQYF.

The J gene is TRBJ2-1, the V gene TRBV6-5, with D perhaps TRBD2 (6 bases). Per the germline V gene, CDR1 is MNHEY and CDR2 is SVGAGI. CDR3 length equals 13 residues. The germline V and J ends were trimmed by 4 bases and 8 bases, with 12 bases remaining between them. This CDR3 is CASSFSGTDEQFF. The CDR3 DNA reads as TGTGCCAGCAGTTTTTCCGGGACTGATGAGCAGTTCTTC.

The chain couples TRBV6-1 to TRBJ1-2; 8 positions agree with TRBD1. The ends lost 4 bases at V and 8 bases at J; junction bases unmatched: 15. The length of the CDR3 is 16 residues. Germline values: CDR1 MNHNS, CDR2 SASEGT. The CDR3 protein is CASSALPGQAAWGYTF. CDR3 sequence (DNA): TGTGCCAGCAGTGCGTTGCCGGGACAGGCTGCTTGGGGCTACACCTTC.

The chain recombines TRBV19 with TRBJ2-7; D may be TRBD2 (5 bases). Between the trimmed V and J ends, which lost 0 bases and 1 base, there was a span of 10 bases. From germline, CDR1 is LNHDA and CDR2 SQIVND (reference sequence). The CDR3 has 15 residues. The CDR3 bases are TGTGCCAGTAGTATAGAGGCGGGCGGTTCCTACGAGCAGTACTTC. Amino acids: CASSIEAGGSYEQYF.

This chain links TRBV10-3 with TRBJ2-7, with D unclear. V was trimmed by 0 bases and J by 2 bases, leaving 11 bases between them. CDR1 ENHRY and CDR2 SYGVKD come from the germline V gene. This CDR3 spans 15 amino acids. CDR3 in DNA: TGTGCCATCAGTGAGTCGAGGCAGGTAGCCTACGAGCAGTACTTC. This translates into CAISESRQVAYEQYF.

CDR3 nucleotide sequence: TGTGCCAGCAGTTACTCAGGGAAAGCCTCTGGAAACACCATATATTTT. Its protein product is CASSYSGKASGNTIYF. The V call is TRBV6-6, the J call TRBJ1-3; D is ambiguous. Germline V gene lookup returns CDR1 MNHNY and CDR2 SVGAGI (reference sequence). V dropped 0 bases and J dropped 0 bases, with 9 bases sitting between them. The CDR3 contains 16 residues.

The chain joins TRBV6-5 to TRBJ2-1; TRBD2 agrees at 9 bases. This CDR3 region has 14 residues. Germline CDR1 and CDR2: MNHEY and SVGAGI. The V and J ends lost 5 bases and 10 bases, in that order; junction bases with no gene match: 9. In DNA form, the CDR3 reads TGTGCCAGCAGTCAGGGACTAGCTGATCGGGAGCAGTTCTTC. Translating it yields CASSQGLADREQFF.

In its sample, this clone was seen a few times. The rearrangement joins TRBV5-6 to TRBJ2-5; 13 nucleotides match TRBD2. Germline assignment: CDR1 SGHDT and CDR2 YYEEEE. The length of the CDR3 is 14 residues. The ends lost 2 bases at V and 5 bases at J; junction bases unmatched: 0. Here the CDR3 DNA reads TGTGCCAGCAGCTTACTAGCGGGAGGGGAGACCCAGTACTTC. Protein sequence: CASSLLAGGETQYF.

This clone was seen a few times. A single base separates this from a much larger clone, so it may be a read error. The same CDR3 arises from other DNA sequences in this sample as well. The chain carries TRBV30 and TRBJ2-5; 8 positions match TRBD2. The germline V gene has CDR1 GTSNPN and CDR2 SVGIG (reference sequence). The CDR3 sequence is 15 residues long. This CDR3 reads CAWSRGGAGQETQYF. The CDR3 coding sequence is TGTGCGTGGAGCCGGGGGGGCGCGGGGCAAGAGACCCAGTACTTC.

The rearrangement joins TRBV5-1 to TRBJ2-7; tentatively, D is TRBD1 (5 bases). This CDR3 region has 15 residues. The germline V gene encodes CDR1 SGHRS and CDR2 YFSETQ. Trimming pared 0 bases from V and 2 bases from J, leaving 12 bases between. CDR3 in amino acids: CASSLEGDIAYEQYF. The CDR3 DNA is TGCGCCAGCAGCTTGGAAGGGGATATTGCCTACGAGCAGTACTTC.

The chain employs TRBV2 and TRBJ2-5; D uncertain. Near its end, the DNA agrees better with TRBJ2-7, so the J call may be wrong. The CDR3 spans 12 residues. Germline V lookup: CDR1 SNHLY, CDR2 FYNNEI. The CDR3 is CASSEGPYEQYF. In nucleotides, the CDR3 is TGTGCCAGCAGTGAAGGTCCCTACGAGCAGTACTTC.

V usage is TRBV29-1 and J usage is TRBJ1-1; unclear D gene. The CDR3 is 13 amino acids. With 3 bases removed from V and 0 bases from J, the gap between germline ends came to 8 bases. Germline values: CDR1 SQVTM, CDR2 ANQGSEA. The CDR3: CSVDVQMNTEAFF. Here the CDR3 DNA reads TGCAGCGTTGACGTCCAGATGAACACTGAAGCTTTCTTT.

This clone occurred a few times. This sequence joins TRBV9 and TRBJ2-6; D not certain. V was trimmed by 2 bases and J by 0 bases, leaving 9 bases between them. Germline V lookup: CDR1 SGDLS, CDR2 YYNGEE. There are 16 residues in the CDR3. The CDR3: CASSVRAYSGANVLTF. The CDR3 DNA reads as TGTGCCAGCAGCGTCCGGGCTTACTCTGGGGCCAACGTCCTGACTTTC.

This clone was picked up a small number of times. The rearrangement links TRBV7-2 to TRBJ1-2; TRBD1 matches 10 bases. CDR1 and CDR2 (germline): SGHTA, FQGNSA. The CDR3 loop spans 16 amino acids. Trimming removed 1 base from V and 4 bases from J; junction bases left unmatched: 6. CDR3 sequence (DNA): TGTGCCAGCAGCTTAGACCGACAGGGGGCGACCTATGGCTACACCTTC. It specifies CASSLDRQGATYGYTF. Drawing the rest from reference TRBV7-2 and TRBJ1-2, the complete variable domain is GAGVSQSPSNKVTEKGKDVELRCDPISGHTALYWYRQSLGQGLEFLIYFQGNSAPDKSGLPSDRFSAERTGGSVSTLTIQRTQQEDSAVYLCASSLDRQGATYGYTFGSGTRLTVV.

The chain uses TRBV27 and TRBJ1-1; D uncertain. Germline V gene sequence: CDR1 MNHEY, CDR2 SMNVEV (reference sequence). Trimming cost V 11 bases and J 2 bases, with 15 bases left between them. The CDR3 has 13 residues. CDR3 bases: TGTGCCGGATTCACGGCGAGCAACACTGAAGCTTTCTTT. Amino acid sequence: CAGFTASNTEAFF.

There are a few counts of this clone. The rearrangement links TRBV30 to TRBJ1-1, with a tentative D call TRBD1 (5 bases). CDR3 length: 13 residues. Germline CDR1 and CDR2: GTSNPN and SVGIG (reference sequence). V dropped 4 bases and J dropped 0 bases, with 9 bases sitting between them. CDR3 residues: CAWTRGLNTEAFF. CDR3 DNA sequence: TGTGCCTGGACTAGGGGACTGAACACTGAAGCTTTCTTT.

This clone was detected only a few times. The CDR3 nucleotides read TGTGCCACCAGCAAGGGGACTAGCGGGAGGAAAAACAATGAGCAGTTCTTC. Protein product: CATSKGTSGRKNNEQFF. This chain links TRBV15 with TRBJ2-1; TRBD2 matches at 15 bases. Germline V gives CDR1 LNHNV, CDR2 YYDKDF (reference sequence). The trim removed 4 bases at V and 5 bases at J, leaving 6 bases unmatched. The CDR3 sequence is 17 residues long.

The V and J genes are TRBV19 and TRBJ2-3, with 9 positions matching TRBD2. The CDR3 contains 16 residues. Germline V gene data show CDR1 as LNHDA and CDR2 as SQIVND (reference sequence). The trim removed 2 bases at V and 2 bases at J, leaving 5 bases unmatched. Here the CDR3 reads CASSISSGDYTDTQYF. In nucleotides, the CDR3 is TGTGCCAGTAGTATATCTAGCGGGGATTACACAGATACGCAGTATTTT.

By share, this clone counts as medium-sized. V gene TRBV2 combines with J gene TRBJ2-1, with 8 bases lining up with TRBD2. Germline V CDR1 and CDR2: SNHLY, FYNNEI. Trimming removed 10 bases from V and 5 bases from J; junction bases left unmatched: 7. This CDR3 region has 13 residues. The CDR3 DNA is TGTGCCACCCGGGAGGGCCGAAACAATGAGCAGTTCTTC. Protein: CATREGRNNEQFF.

This rearrangement joins TRBV7-9 to TRBJ2-7; tentatively, D is TRBD2 (5 bases). This CDR3 spans 14 amino acids. Germline CDR1 is SEHNR and CDR2 is FQNEAQ (reference sequence). Trimming removed 2 bases from V and 0 bases from J, with 8 bases in between. CDR3 DNA: TGTGCCAGCAGCTTATCGGGATCCTCCTACGAGCAGTACTTC. Encoded protein: CASSLSGSSYEQYF.

The gene calls are TRBV7-2 and TRBJ2-5; tentatively, D is TRBD2 (6 bases). The CDR3 sequence is 14 residues long. The V gene's germline CDR1 is SGHTA and CDR2 FQGNSA. V was pared by 5 bases and J by 1 base, with 11 bases between. The CDR3 sequence is CASSRLAIQETQYF. The DNA for the CDR3 is TGTGCCAGCAGCCGTCTAGCGATCCAAGAGACCCAGTACTTC.

The chain couples TRBV4-1 to TRBJ2-5; 9 bases are a match to TRBD1. The CDR3 length is 17 residues. Looked up from germline, CDR1 is MGHRA and CDR2 is YSYEKL. V was pared by 4 bases and J by 5 bases, with 14 bases of the junction left unmatched. The CDR3 protein is CASSPQGTGRTGETQYF. The CDR3 DNA reads TGCGCCAGCAGCCCTCAAGGGACAGGGCGTACTGGGGAGACCCAGTACTTC.

By sample fraction, this clone is medium-sized. The CDR3 coding sequence is TGTGCCAGTAGTATCCGAGAACAGGGTACCTATGGCTACACCTTC. It specifies CASSIREQGTYGYTF. The rearrangement joins TRBV19 to TRBJ1-2; D is possibly TRBD1 (6 bases). V was cut by 3 bases and J by 4 bases, with 15 bases left in between. The CDR3 has 15 amino acids. Germline CDR1 is LNHDA and CDR2 is SQIVND (reference sequence). Filled out from reference TRBV19 and TRBJ1-2, the complete variable domain reads DGGITQSPKYLFRKEGQNVTLSCEQNLNHDAMYWYRQDPGQGLRLIYYSQIVNDFQKGDIAEGYSVSREKKESFPLTVTSAQKNPTAFYLCASSIREQGTYGYTFGSGTRLTVV.